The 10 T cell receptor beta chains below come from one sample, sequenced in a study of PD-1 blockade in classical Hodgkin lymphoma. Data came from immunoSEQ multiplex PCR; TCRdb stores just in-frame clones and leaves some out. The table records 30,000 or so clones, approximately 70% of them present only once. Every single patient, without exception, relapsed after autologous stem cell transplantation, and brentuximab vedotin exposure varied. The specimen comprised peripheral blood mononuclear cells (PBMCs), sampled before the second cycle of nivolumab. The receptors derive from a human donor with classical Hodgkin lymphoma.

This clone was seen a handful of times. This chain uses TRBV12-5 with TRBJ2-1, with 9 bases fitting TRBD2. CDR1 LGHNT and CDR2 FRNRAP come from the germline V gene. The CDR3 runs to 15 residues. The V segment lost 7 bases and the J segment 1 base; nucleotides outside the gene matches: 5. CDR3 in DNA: TGTGCTAGTGCAATCACTAGCGGGTCCTACAATGAGCAGTTCTTC. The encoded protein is CASAITSGSYNEQFF.

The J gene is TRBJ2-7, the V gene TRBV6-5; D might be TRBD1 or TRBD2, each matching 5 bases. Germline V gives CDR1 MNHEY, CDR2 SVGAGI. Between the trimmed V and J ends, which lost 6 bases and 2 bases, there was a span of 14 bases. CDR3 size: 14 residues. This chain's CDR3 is CASSARGPPYEQYF. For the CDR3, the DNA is TGTGCCAGCAGCGCTCGGGGCCCGCCCTACGAGCAGTACTTC.

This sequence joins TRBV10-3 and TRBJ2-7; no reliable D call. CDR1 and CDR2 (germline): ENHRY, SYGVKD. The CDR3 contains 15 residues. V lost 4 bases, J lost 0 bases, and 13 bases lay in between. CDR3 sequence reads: CAISAEDGFSYEQYF. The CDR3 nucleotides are TGTGCCATCAGTGCAGAGGACGGGTTCTCCTACGAGCAGTACTTC.

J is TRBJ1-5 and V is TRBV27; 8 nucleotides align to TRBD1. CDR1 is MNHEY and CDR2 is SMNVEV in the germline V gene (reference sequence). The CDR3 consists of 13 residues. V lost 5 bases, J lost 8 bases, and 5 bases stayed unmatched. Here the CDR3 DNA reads TGTGCCAGCAGTGCTGGGACAGGAAAGCCCCAGCATTTT. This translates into CASSAGTGKPQHF.

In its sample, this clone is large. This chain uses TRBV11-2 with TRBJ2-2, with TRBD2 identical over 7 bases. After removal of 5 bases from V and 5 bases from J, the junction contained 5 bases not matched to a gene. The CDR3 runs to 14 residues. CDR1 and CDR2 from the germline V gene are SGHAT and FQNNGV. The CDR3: CASSPRRGTGELFF. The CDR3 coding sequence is TGTGCCAGCAGCCCACGGCGGGGGACCGGGGAGCTGTTTTTT. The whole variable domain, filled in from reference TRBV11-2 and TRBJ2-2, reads EAGVAQSPRYKIIEKRQSVAFWCNPISGHATLYWYQQILGQGPKLLIQFQNNGVVDDSQLPKDRFSAERLKGVDSTLKIQPAKLEDSAVYLCASSPRRGTGELFFGEGSRLTVL.

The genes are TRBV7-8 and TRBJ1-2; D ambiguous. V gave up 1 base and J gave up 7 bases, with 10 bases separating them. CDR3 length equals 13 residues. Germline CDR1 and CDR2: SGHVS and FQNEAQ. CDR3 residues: CASSLVSTGGYTF. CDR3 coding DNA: TGTGCCAGCAGCTTAGTTAGCACGGGTGGCTACACCTTC.

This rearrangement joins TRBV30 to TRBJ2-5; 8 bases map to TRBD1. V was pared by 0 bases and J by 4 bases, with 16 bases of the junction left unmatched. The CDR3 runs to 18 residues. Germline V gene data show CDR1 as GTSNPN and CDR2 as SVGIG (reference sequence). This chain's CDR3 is CAWSVRRKTDRGRETQYF. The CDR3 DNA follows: TGTGCCTGGAGTGTGCGCAGGAAAACAGACAGGGGACGAGAGACCCAGTACTTC.

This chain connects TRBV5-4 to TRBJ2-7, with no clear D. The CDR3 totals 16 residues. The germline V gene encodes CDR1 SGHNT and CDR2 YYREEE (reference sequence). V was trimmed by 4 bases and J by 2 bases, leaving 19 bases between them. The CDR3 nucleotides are TGTGCCAGCAGCCCCGTCGGCCCGACCGACCCCTACGAGCAGTACTTC. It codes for CASSPVGPTDPYEQYF.

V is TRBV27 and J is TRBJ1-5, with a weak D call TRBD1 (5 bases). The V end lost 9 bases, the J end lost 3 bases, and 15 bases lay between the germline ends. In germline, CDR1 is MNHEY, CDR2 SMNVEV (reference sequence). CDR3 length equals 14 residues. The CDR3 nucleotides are TGTGCCAGGACGGATCGGGACTTCAATCAGCCCCAGCATTTT. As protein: CARTDRDFNQPQHF.

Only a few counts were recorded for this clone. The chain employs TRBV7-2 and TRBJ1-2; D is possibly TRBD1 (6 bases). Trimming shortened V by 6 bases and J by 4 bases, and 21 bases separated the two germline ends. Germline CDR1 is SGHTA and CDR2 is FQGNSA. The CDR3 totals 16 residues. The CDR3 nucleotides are TGTGCCAGCAGTCCTACCCGAAGGGGGGGCAGCTATGGCTACACCTTC. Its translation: CASSPTRRGGSYGYTF.